The 14 T cell receptor beta chains reported below all come from one sample, sequenced in a study of T cell clonotyping in hematopoietic cell transplantation. Libraries were prepared by immunoSEQ multiplex PCR; TCRdb keeps only in-frame clonotypes and omits some of them. This table has about 47,000 clones, roughly 85% appearing once. Time point: recipient sample about 28 days before transplant, after cytoreduction. Sequencing used peripheral blood mononuclear cells, obtained before stem cell transplant. The receptors shown here come from a man aged 60 to 69 with myelodysplastic syndrome. Some clones in this sample may be carry-over from other donors' samples.

The chain is built from TRBV7-2 and TRBJ2-5; TRBD2 aligns across 10 bases. J was trimmed by 3 bases and V by 7 bases; bases with no gene match: 5. Germline V lookup: CDR1 SGHTA, CDR2 FQGNSA. The CDR3 is 14 residues long. CDR3 sequence (DNA): TGTGCCAGCAACCTAGGACTAGCGGAAGAGACCCAGTACTTC. Its translation: CASNLGLAEETQYF.

This clone was counted between two and nine times. This chain joins TRBV19 and TRBJ2-4; 8 nucleotides match TRBD1. Germline lookup yields CDR1 LNHDA and CDR2 SQIVND (reference sequence). The CDR3 is 16 residues long. With V trimmed by 1 base and J by 12 bases, 14 bases remained unmatched. Here the CDR3 reads CASSIGDRWGERAQYF. Written as DNA, the CDR3 is TGTGCCAGTAGTATAGGGGACAGGTGGGGAGAAAGGGCTCAGTACTTC. The variable domain in full, with the rest retrieved from reference TRBV19 and TRBJ2-4, is DGGITQSPKYLFRKEGQNVTLSCEQNLNHDAMYWYRQDPGQGLRLIYYSQIVNDFQKGDIAEGYSVSREKKESFPLTVTSAQKNPTAFYLCASSIGDRWGERAQYFGAGTRLSVL.

The V gene is TRBV4-3, the J gene TRBJ1-2; TRBD1 matches at 9 bases. Germline values: CDR1 LGHNA, CDR2 YSLEER. Trimming removed 4 bases from V and 0 bases from J; junction bases left unmatched: 3. The CDR3 consists of 15 residues. The CDR3 loop is CASSPWTGANYGYTF. In DNA, the CDR3 is TGCGCCAGCAGCCCCTGGACAGGGGCTAACTATGGCTACACCTTC.

The chain couples TRBV7-8 to TRBJ1-2; no firm D call. V was cut by 0 bases and J by 4 bases, with 12 bases left in between. CDR1 and CDR2 from the germline V gene are SGHVS and FQNEAQ. The CDR3 totals 15 residues. The CDR3 reads CASSLAPDLSYGYTF. The CDR3 DNA is TGTGCCAGCAGCTTAGCCCCGGACCTTTCCTATGGCTACACCTTC. Variable domain in full (rest from reference TRBV7-8 and TRBJ1-2): GAGVSQSPRYKVAKRGQDVALRCDPISGHVSLFWYQQALGQGPEFLTYFQNEAQLDKSGLPSDRFFAERPEGSVSTLKIQRTQQEDSAVYLCASSLAPDLSYGYTFGSGTRLTVV.

The V and J genes are TRBV2 and TRBJ1-2; TRBD1 matches at 7 bases. V gave up 9 bases and J gave up 4 bases; unmatched junction bases: 20. Looked up from germline, CDR1 is SNHLY and CDR2 is FYNNEI. There are 17 residues in the CDR3. The DNA for the CDR3 is TGTGCCAGTTCCCAGTCCGGGACAGTGAGCTCTTTCTATGGCTACACCTTC. Encoded protein: CASSQSGTVSSFYGYTF.

The V call is TRBV12-5, the J call TRBJ2-5; 7 bases are a match to TRBD2. The CDR3 has 12 residues. After removal of 5 bases from V and 5 bases from J, the junction contained 2 bases not matched to a gene. Germline V lookup: CDR1 LGHNT, CDR2 FRNRAP. CDR3: CASGAGGETQYF. In DNA form, the CDR3 reads TGTGCTAGTGGTGCCGGGGGGGAGACCCAGTACTTC.

V gene TRBV7-2 combines with J gene TRBJ1-2, with D unclear. The CDR3 loop spans 14 amino acids. Looked up from germline, CDR1 is SGHTA and CDR2 is FQGNSA. Trimming removed 2 bases from V and 4 bases from J, with 11 bases in between. CDR3 sequence reads: CASSLMPGLYGYTF. The CDR3 DNA is TGTGCCAGCAGCTTAATGCCAGGACTCTATGGCTACACCTTC.

This clone was observed once. The chain is built from TRBV5-1 and TRBJ1-3; no definite D call. The CDR3 sequence is 14 residues long. Trimming left V 4 bases short and J 6 bases short, with 14 bases between. Germline V CDR1 and CDR2: SGHRS, YFSETQ. The CDR3 nucleotides are TGCGCCAGCAGCGTGGGAGTGAATGTAAACACCATATATTTT. This translates into CASSVGVNVNTIYF.

The chain has TRBV19 and TRBJ1-5; no reliable D call. The germline V gene encodes CDR1 LNHDA and CDR2 SQIVND (reference sequence). This CDR3 contains 12 residues. The ends were cut back, 5 bases at V and 2 bases at J, with 4 bases in the middle. The CDR3 sequence is CASSGGNQPQHF. For the CDR3, the DNA is TGTGCCAGTAGTGGTGGCAATCAGCCCCAGCATTTT. The complete variable domain, with remaining parts taken from reference TRBV19 and TRBJ1-5, reads DGGITQSPKYLFRKEGQNVTLSCEQNLNHDAMYWYRQDPGQGLRLIYYSQIVNDFQKGDIAEGYSVSREKKESFPLTVTSAQKNPTAFYLCASSGGNQPQHFGDGTRLSIL.

The chain has TRBV9 and TRBJ2-7; 9 nucleotides align to TRBD1. Germline V gene lookup returns CDR1 SGDLS and CDR2 YYNGEE. The CDR3 has 15 residues. J lost 5 bases, V lost 2 bases, and 8 bases had no gene match. In nucleotides, the CDR3 is TGTGCCAGCAGCGTGCTGCCGGGACAGGGCGACGAGCAGTACTTC. Translating it yields CASSVLPGQGDEQYF.

This chain links TRBV6-6 with TRBJ1-2, with 8 bases matching TRBD1. V lost 6 bases, J lost 6 bases, and 15 bases stayed unmatched. The CDR3 length is 16 residues. Germline CDR1 MNHNY, CDR2 SVGAGI (reference sequence). CDR3 bases: TGTGCCAGCAGATTTAGCGTGGGACAGGTTAAGGATGGCTACACCTTC. Protein sequence: CASRFSVGQVKDGYTF.

A note on this clone: A read error may account for a junction end that differs from germline. The genes are TRBV7-7 and TRBJ2-5; either TRBD1 or TRBD2 may supply D (5 bases each). The germline CDR1 and CDR2 sequences are SSHAT and FNYEAQ (reference sequence). The CDR3 has 13 amino acids. The CDR3, as DNA: TGTGCTAGCAGCACGGGACCTGGGGAGACCCAGTACTTC. Translating it yields CASSTGPGETQYF.

This chain connects TRBV5-5 to TRBJ1-2; tentatively, D is TRBD1 (5 bases). CDR3 length equals 13 residues. The V end lost 7 bases, the J end lost 2 bases, and 12 bases lay between the germline ends. Germline V lookup: CDR1 SGHKS, CDR2 YYEKEE (reference sequence). CDR3 in DNA: TGTGCCAGCGCCCCTGGGGGGAACTATGGCTACACCTTC. It yields the protein CASAPGGNYGYTF.

This clone appeared once. The V call is TRBV28, the J call TRBJ1-3; tentatively, D is TRBD1 (6 bases). The germline V and J ends were trimmed by 2 bases and 4 bases, with 12 bases remaining between them. CDR1 and CDR2 from the germline V gene are MDHEN and SYDVKM. The CDR3 runs 15 residues. For the CDR3, the DNA is TGTGCCAGCAGTTTAAGGGGGATGGGGGGAAACACCATATATTTT. This codes for CASSLRGMGGNTIYF.